The rows below give T cell receptor beta chains drawn from one sample of a study of neurological immune-mediated disorders. TCRdb fed the 5' RACE reads into MiXCR, producing one record per CDR3 protein. The data contain 55,000 to 65,000 distinct CDR3 sequences, approximately 3.7% of them singletons. Sequencing was carried out using PBMCs. Receptors originate from a woman between 50 and 59 years old with multiple sclerosis. The CDR3 runs from the conserved cysteine through the conserved F or W. The order of the fields is V gene, clone size, D gene, J gene, CDR3 protein, CDR3 DNA. A D gene is named only where the DNA matches it firmly. The size field is filled for only some rows; it gives once, few, many or a size class.

TRBV4-3	many	TRBD1	TRBJ2-5	CASSQLSPGQGSETQYF	TGCGCCAGCAGCCAGCTGTCACCGGGACAGGGATCCGAGACCCAGTACTTC
TRBV7-8	many	NA	TRBJ1-4	CASRQGRLNEKLFF	TGTGCCAGCAGACAAGGACGGCTTAATGAAAAACTGTTTTTT
TRBV29-1	many	NA	TRBJ2-4	CSVEEGHDIQYF	TGCAGCGTTGAAGAAGGTCACGACATTCAGTACTTC
TRBV15	many	NA	TRBJ2-1	CATSASSSYNEQFF	TGTGCCACCAGCGCGAGCAGCTCCTACAATGAGCAGTTCTTC
TRBV7-3	many	TRBD2	TRBJ2-1	CASSLGSGRNEQFF	TGTGCCAGCAGCCTAGGATCCGGGAGGAATGAGCAGTTCTTC
TRBV5-1	many	NA	TRBJ2-7	CASSLTGLPPGQYF	TGCGCCAGCAGCTTGACAGGACTCCCACCAGGGCAGTACTTC
TRBV7-9	medium-sized	NA	TRBJ1-3	CASSLSEGASGNTIYF	TGTGCCAGCAGCTTATCAGAGGGAGCCTCTGGAAACACCATATATTTT
TRBV14	many	TRBD1	TRBJ2-3	CASSQLPGQGTDTQYF	TGTGCCAGCAGCCAGCTACCGGGACAGGGAACAGATACGCAGTATTTT
TRBV5-1	many	NA	TRBJ2-1	CASVSGPGSNEQFF	TGCGCCAGCGTCTCGGGTCCTGGTAGCAATGAGCAGTTCTTC
TRBV29-1	many	NA	TRBJ2-7	CSVAGDTYEQYF	TGCAGCGTTGCGGGGGATACCTACGAGCAGTACTTC
TRBV7-9	NA	TRBD1	TRBJ1-2	CASSFGQGTNYGYTF	TGTGCCAGCAGCTTCGGACAGGGGACGAACTATGGCTACACCTTC
TRBV12-3/TRBV12-4	few	NA	TRBJ1-1	CASSPGKGNTEAFF	TGTGCCAGCAGTCCGGGAAAGGGGAACACTGAAGCTTTCTTT
TRBV12-3/TRBV12-4	many	TRBD1	TRBJ1-2	CASSPGGQGTLGYGYTF	TGTGCCAGCAGTCCGGGGGGACAGGGGACTTTAGGGTATGGCTACACCTTC
TRBV6-6	many	NA	TRBJ2-7	CASSPGPSAAYEQYF	TGTGCCAGCAGTCCCGGTCCTTCTGCAGCCTACGAGCAGTACTTC
TRBV30	many	NA	TRBJ2-7	CAWSLGSSYEQYF	TGTGCCTGGAGTCTGGGGAGCTCCTACGAGCAGTACTTC
TRBV7-2	many	TRBD2	TRBJ2-2	CASSVTSGFDTGELFF	TGTGCCAGCAGTGTTACTAGCGGGTTCGACACCGGGGAGCTGTTTTTT
TRBV18	many	NA	TRBJ2-2	CASLPGVTGELFF	TGTGCCAGCTTACCCGGGGTCACCGGGGAGCTGTTTTTT
TRBV4-3	many	NA	TRBJ2-1	CASSQDIRVEQFF	TGCGCCAGCAGCCAAGATATCAGGGTCGAGCAGTTCTTC
TRBV6-2/TRBV6-3	many	NA	TRBJ2-7	CASSYSGRDYSYEQYF	TGTGCCAGCAGTTACTCGGGGCGGGATTACTCCTACGAGCAGTACTTC
TRBV5-1	many	NA	TRBJ2-3	CASSLGRGRTDTQYF	TGCGCCAGCAGCTTGGGTCGGGGCCGCACAGATACGCAGTATTTT
TRBV20-1	many	NA	TRBJ2-7	CSARDLDGSGYEQYF	TGCAGTGCTAGAGATTTGGACGGGAGTGGGTACGAGCAGTACTTC
TRBV7-2	few	NA	TRBJ2-2	CASSLVATANTGELFF	TGTGCCAGCAGCTTAGTCGCGACAGCGAACACCGGGGAGCTGTTTTTT
TRBV20-1	many	TRBD2	TRBJ2-1	CSASGRAYNEQFF	TGCAGTGCTAGCGGGAGGGCCTACAATGAGCAGTTCTTC
TRBV12-5	many	NA	TRBJ2-5	CASGLMAEDFQETQYF	TGTGCTAGTGGTTTGATGGCAGAGGATTTCCAAGAGACCCAGTACTTC
TRBV11-2	few	NA	TRBJ2-2	CASSPIMGNTGELFF	TGTGCCAGCAGCCCAATAATGGGGAACACCGGGGAGCTGTTTTTT
TRBV5-1	many	NA	TRBJ2-1	CASSLGAHSPYNEQFF	TGCGCCAGCAGCTTGGGGGCCCACTCCCCCTACAATGAGCAGTTCTTC
TRBV18	many	TRBD2	TRBJ2-1	CASSPPGGRYSNEQFF	TGTGCCAGCTCACCACCGGGGGGGAGATATTCTAATGAGCAGTTCTTC
TRBV12-3/TRBV12-4	many	NA	TRBJ2-7	CASSLGLYEQYF	TGTGCCAGCAGTTTAGGGTTGTACGAGCAGTACTTC
TRBV10-3	few	TRBD2	TRBJ2-7	CAISLAGGPRQYF	TGTGCCATCAGCCTAGCGGGAGGGCCGCGACAGTACTTC
TRBV7-6	many	TRBD1	TRBJ2-7	CASSLGGQGASVFYEQYF	TGTGCCAGCAGCTTAGGGGGACAGGGGGCATCGGTGTTTTACGAGCAGTACTTC
TRBV5-6	many	NA	TRBJ1-5	CASSTRSVGSNQPQHF	TGTGCCAGCAGCACTCGGTCCGTGGGGAGCAATCAGCCCCAGCATTTT
TRBV7-2	many	TRBD1	TRBJ1-2	CATRQGAWDYGYTF	TGTGCCACCCGACAGGGGGCATGGGACTATGGCTACACCTTC
TRBV14	many	NA	TRBJ2-5	CASSHVGETQYF	TGTGCCAGCAGCCATGTGGGGGAGACCCAGTACTTC
TRBV20-1	many	NA	TRBJ2-5	CSARDPTGPFETQYF	TGCAGTGCTAGAGATCCGACAGGACCATTTGAGACCCAGTACTTC
TRBV4-3	few	TRBD1	TRBJ1-1	CASSHLGQPNTEAFF	TGCGCCAGCAGCCACCTGGGACAGCCGAACACTGAAGCTTTCTTT
TRBV20-1	few	TRBD2	TRBJ2-7	CSARDSTSGSYVQQYF	TGCAGTGCTAGAGATTCGACTAGCGGGAGTTACGTCCAGCAGTACTTC
TRBV5-1	many	TRBD1	TRBJ1-1	CASSQGVTEAFF	TGCGCCAGCAGCCAGGGGGTCACTGAAGCTTTCTTT
TRBV5-1	many	NA	TRBJ2-3	CASSSPVGGSTDTQYF	TGCGCCAGCAGCTCTCCGGTCGGGGGCAGCACAGATACGCAGTATTTT
TRBV6-1	many	TRBD1	TRBJ1-1	CASSESTGGNTEAFF	TGTGCCAGCAGTGAAAGTACAGGGGGGAACACTGAAGCTTTCTTT
TRBV29-1	many	NA	TRBJ2-3	CSVEGLPGGDTQYF	TGCAGCGTTGAAGGCCTCCCGGGCGGAGATACGCAGTATTTT
TRBV12-3/TRBV12-4	many	TRBD1	TRBJ1-5	CASSKGQGIDQPQHF	TGTGCCAGCAGCAAGGGACAGGGGATCGATCAGCCCCAGCATTTT